A selection of T cell receptor beta chains follows, all from one sample in a study of shared clonotypes between healthy human individuals. The method was immunoSEQ multiplex PCR; TCRdb's version includes in-frame clones alone and lacks a portion of them. This sample has about 490,000 clones; about three quarters occur once, and the top ten carry approximately 13%. Specimen: PBMCs. The receptors were sampled from a woman aged 40 to 50 in good health. Some clones in this sample may be carry-over from other donors' samples. Both conserved end residues are part of each CDR3. D genes are given only for firm matches. The size entry is marked missing in some rows and otherwise reads once, few, many or a size class.

TRBJ2-7 TRBV9 - few TGTGCCAGCAGCCGCGGCCAAACCTACGAGCAGTACTTC CASSRGQTYEQYF
TRBJ2-7 TRBV4-2 - few TGTGCCAGCAGCCAAGATATCGGGGGCGCGGGGGAGCAGTACTTC CASSQDIGGAGEQYF
TRBJ1-4 TRBV28 - few TGTGCCAGCCTCCGAGGGCCGAATGAAAAACTGTTTTTT CASLRGPNEKLFF
TRBJ2-3 TRBV7-9 - - TGTGCCAGCAGCTTAGCGCTAGCAGAGGCAGATACGCAGTATTTT CASSLALAEADTQYF
TRBJ1-4 TRBV28 - - TGTGCCAGCAGACCACAGGGATCTGGTGAAAAACTGTTTTTT CASRPQGSGEKLFF
TRBJ2-3 TRBV7-9 - once TGTGCCAGCAGCTTATGGGGCGCGGCCCCAGGCACAGATACGCAGTATTTT CASSLWGAAPGTDTQYF
TRBJ1-5 TRBV6-4 - - TGTGCCAGCAGTGCTTCGCCAGATAGCAATCAGCCCCAGCATTTT CASSASPDSNQPQHF
TRBJ2-3 TRBV9 TRBD2 once TGTGCCAGCAGCAGAGGGACTAGCGGGAGTAGCACAGATACGCAGTATTTT CASSRGTSGSSTDTQYF
TRBJ1-6 TRBV28 - - TGTGCCAGCAGTCCGGGGACCGGGAATTCACCCCTCCACTTT CASSPGTGNSPLHF
TRBJ2-7 TRBV6-1 TRBD2 - TGTGCCAGCAGGTCACTAGCGGGGTCCTACGAGCAGTACTTC CASRSLAGSYEQYF
TRBJ1-1 TRBV18 TRBD1 few TGTGCCAGCTCACTCCTGGGACAGGGGGAGAGGGGAGCTTTCTTT CASSLLGQGERGAFF
TRBJ2-3 TRBV10-3 TRBD1 once TGTGCCACCCTGACAGGGATAAGCACAGATACGCAGTATTTT CATLTGISTDTQYF
TRBJ2-1 TRBV29-1 - - TGCAGCGTTAGCGCCAATTTGTCCTACAATGAGCAGTTCTTC CSVSANLSYNEQFF
TRBJ2-3 TRBV2 TRBD1 - TGTGCCAGCAGCGGGTTGGGGGGACAGGGGTCAGATACGCAGTATTTT CASSGLGGQGSDTQYF
TRBJ1-2 TRBV5-3 - - TGTGCCAGCACGGCAGCCTGGGGCTATGGCTACACCTTC CASTAAWGYGYTF
TRBJ2-5 TRBV18 TRBD2 - TGTGCCAGCTCACCACCGGTAGCGGGAGGGCGAGAGACCCAGTACTTC CASSPPVAGGRETQYF
TRBJ1-1 TRBV2 - - TGTGCCAGCAGTGAAGTAGGGGCAGCCACTGAAGCTTTCTTT CASSEVGAATEAFF